This T cell receptor (beta chain) was sequenced in a study of T-cell reconstitution after alpha-beta-depleted transplantation in children (dated by TCRdb to about 2016). For the study in its entirety: Using TCR repertoire profiling, the study quantitatively followed how T-cell immune reconstitution unfolded in children after TCRalphabeta/CD19-depleted allogeneic hematopoietic cell transplantation.

This clonotype was counted many times. Its cognate antigen has yet to be identified. Within one base of it there is no much larger clone, and no base qualities were kept. This sample's treatment or condition label indicates: allogeneic hematopoietic cell transplantation with graft depleted of TCRalphabeta T cells and CD19 B cells. Transplant recipients were children who received TCRalphabeta/CD19-depleted allogeneic hematopoietic cell grafts. Libraries were prepared through PCR. These reads were obtained on an Illumina HiSeq 2500. TCR library preparation used molecular barcoding, with unique molecular identifiers applied to normalize quantification of the TCRbeta repertoire. The public reads were reprocessed in TCRdb via fastp at Q25 and MiXCR, keeping in-frame beta chains. Records with the same CDR3 protein are collapsed into one entry carrying the most frequent genes and DNA. This sample holds about 300,000 distinct CDR3 sequences; over 9% were observed only once. The ten largest clones take up roughly 7% of the sample.

From the cysteine up to the phenylalanine, the CDR3 has a length of 17 residues. The only DNA kept is the CDR3, 51 bases in frame from the first base. CDR1 and CDR2 are drawn from the germline V gene: SQVTM, ANQGSEA. V ends up 0 bases short and J 1 base short, with an unmatched junction base count of 4. Results the study describes overall, beyond this receptor: About two months after transplant, the apparently early recovery of alphabetaT-cell counts reportedly depended on just several hundred clones that had expanded rapidly and came from non-depleted graft cells. In some patients, high TCRbeta diversity at day 60 was attributed to recipient T cells and intrathymic progenitors that had survived conditioning. The frequencies of hyperexpanded clones fell over the following months, and after one year, T-cell counts and TCRbeta diversity were mostly attributed to newly produced T cells.

This clonotype was obtained from a boy under three years old with acute myeloid leukemia, due to receive a stem cell transplant. Sequencing was performed on PBMCs, taken before TCRalphabeta/CD19-depleted stem cell transplant. Recombination linked TRBV29-1 to TRBJ2-3; the central 13 bases match TRBD2. The nucleotides are TGCAGCGTTGAAGATGGACTAGCGGGGGATGGCACAGATACGCAGTATTTT. Translated, it gives CSVEDGLAGDGTDTQYF.